This T cell receptor (beta chain) was captured in a study of cytomegalovirus exposure and HLA in healthy donors (dated by TCRdb to about 2017). With respect to the entire study: According to an earlier analysis of a few hundred of the donors, about 179 million T cells yielded some 110 million unique TCR beta sequences and approximately 300 Gb of sequence data. Roughly 300 gigabases of sequencing data and approximately 85 million unique TCR sequences were included in an early release covering about 620 HLA-typed donors. Among the roughly 390 genotyped donors, 81% belonged to the genetic ancestry cluster associated with self-reported Caucasian donors. The study was designed to test whether signatures of past pathogen exposure could be identified by cataloging public T cell receptors. Using immunosequencing, the study profiled T cell repertoires from 550 to 750 subjects and related those repertoires to cytomegalovirus serostatus. Besides the first cohort of 500 to 700 subjects, a separate validation cohort made up of roughly 130 different subjects was used. The study combined high-throughput TCR immunosequencing, statistical association of individual TCRs with disease status, and machine learning to predict cytomegalovirus infection status. To study patterns of TCR occurrence, a later analysis re-analyzed previously published TCR beta repertoires from 650 to 750 donors and added high-resolution HLA genotyping. Rather than drawing on any new phenotypic data, the later analysis identified candidate immune exposures from TCR beta sequences and the way those sequences occurred across donors. An earlier analysis of around 640 of the donors used high-throughput TCR beta sequencing to judge whether each TCR beta V gene segment behaved as functional or pseudogenic. Donor age, sex, ethnicity and CMV serostatus were compiled together with the repertoire data. Genome-wide SNP genotypes for about 55% of the 666 donors were used in a later genetic analysis, which treated that subset as a discovery cohort. All discovery cohort repertoires had been generated on a single sequencing platform. HLA typing included class I and class II loci at four-digit resolution. Typing coverage differed by locus: A, B, C, DRB1 and DQB1 were typed in about 620-640 donors, DQA1 in 500 to 550, DPA1 in 600 to 610, and DPB1 in approximately 450. Several DR-DQ haplotypes were treated as single units for association and clustering because of strong linkage in the cohort. On average, roughly 200,000 unique TCR beta nucleotide sequences were sequenced per donor among some 420 genotyped donors of the cohort, with 15% to 20% of those sequences being non-productive.

The receptor library was made with the immunoSEQ multiplex PCR assay. The multiplex PCR relied on a mix of 60 forward primers for TCR Vbeta segments and 13 reverse primers for TCR Jbeta segments. A multiplex PCR assay on genomic DNA amplified the CDR3 region of rearranged TCR beta genes. Amplified TCR beta libraries were sequenced as 87-base-pair reads on the Illumina HiSeq System. Per the authors' processing: Across the 500 to 850 repertoires, a later analysis counted tens of millions of unique TCR beta chains, some 11 million of which were shared by at least two donors. Raw reads were error-corrected and collapsed into unique sequences by a nearest-neighbor algorithm in which closely related sequences were merged to remove PCR and sequencing errors. Alignment of CDR3 sequences to IMGT reference sequences was used to assign V, D and J gene segments. For a sequence to be retained, a match of at least six nucleotides to both a V gene segment and a J gene segment was required. A rearrangement counted as productive if the CDR3 had no stop codons and remained in frame with V and J, and every other rearrangement counted as non-productive. Following IMGT convention, CDR3 was defined as the stretch from the second conserved V-encoded cysteine to the conserved J-encoded phenylalanine. Sequences without an unambiguous match to a single V gene segment were excluded from the earlier analysis of approximately 560 of the donors. An earlier analysis of around 600 of the donors classified V segments as functional when productive rearrangements were above 56.7% and as segregating when the standard deviation between donors was above 5%. A statistical classification framework was built to diagnose cytomegalovirus status from the catalog of TCR beta chain sequences. A later analysis assigned V and J genes by comparing TCR nucleotide sequences with IMGT/GENE-DB human TR gene sequences. In a later analysis, CDR3 sequences and most-parsimonious VDJ recombination scenarios were assigned using the TCRdist pipeline. A later analysis defined each TCR beta chain by its CDR3 amino acid sequence plus V-gene family, and excluded reads lacking a unique V-gene family. To address suspected cross-contamination and a sequencing artifact, a later analysis removed roughly 580 highly shared, low-generation-probability nucleotide sequences. A later analysis calculated a clonal expansion index for each public chain from normalized within-repertoire ranks of inferred template counts. Generation probabilities in a later analysis came from a VDJ recombination model fitted to out-of-frame rearrangements, and those results were checked against IGoR. In a later analysis, hypergeometric tests were used to score TCR-TCR, TCR-HLA and TCR-CMV co-occurrence, with a repertoire-size bias correction applied to TCR pairs. False discovery rates were estimated in a later analysis by permuting HLA or CMV assignments 20 times. In a later analysis, co-occurring TCRs were grouped using DBSCAN, and TCRdist sequence similarity was added for clustering within HLA-allele-positive subsets. Co-occurrence clustering excluded repertoires with fewer than 30,000 or more than 120,000 public chains, plus five with anomalous nucleotide sharing. In its TCRdb copy, this immuneACCESS table keeps in-frame sequences only and misses some clones. Where compared with another copy, unresolved V genes explain less than half of these, and the others have no known cause. The V and J calls and clone size are taken from that table; D and trimming were inferred from the DNA. For this sample there are about 120,000 clones; roughly 14% appear just once. The ten largest clones take up 1.9% of the sample.

Broader findings and caveats from the paper: Strong co-occurrence of HLA alleles, especially DR and DQ, made assigning TCR associations to individual alleles difficult. In a later analysis, HLA-associated TCR beta chains showed more clonal expansion and lower generation probabilities than non-associated chains that were equally common. A total of about 150 TCR beta chains were listed by the study as associated with cytomegalovirus. According to a later analysis, parvovirus B19, influenza, CMV and Epstein-Barr virus appeared linked to several top co-occurrence clusters. Specific HLA alleles were associated with 18,000 or so TCR beta sequences at a false discovery rate of 0.05 in a later analysis. The only immune exposure information available for the cohort was CMV serostatus. Three of the identified cytomegalovirus-associated TCR beta chains were confirmed in vitro to be specific for cytomegalovirus antigens. Only TCR beta chains were sequenced in this cohort, and the absence of alpha or paired-chain data limited detectable features. The authors suggested that the approach could potentially be generalized to other disease states and immunological phenotypes. An association between a missense DCLRE1C variant and V-gene and J-gene trimming of TCR beta chains was found in a later genetic analysis and replicated in an independent cohort. Most TCR sequences were seen in very few donors, while some public TCRs were found in many individuals. Because HLA typing was unavailable for some donors at each locus, only the typed subset was used in association tests. According to a later analysis, most CMV-associated TCR beta chains appeared to be HLA-restricted, and the HLA associations seemed to be driven largely by CMV exposure. Sequencing depth was assumed to be roughly uniform across donors in the presence/absence analyses, though that assumption may not hold. Correlated functional status among segregating V segments might be attributable to linkage disequilibrium, but an unknown experimental factor could not be ruled out. Cytomegalovirus status was reported to be diagnosed by the classifier with high specificity and sensitivity in both the original and validation cohorts. A later genetic analysis reported fewer N-insertions in productive TCRs among donors in an Asian-associated ancestry cluster than the roughly 650-donor mean. Because counts were too low, about 15 rarely observed V segments, including chromosome 9 orphons, were left out of the earlier analysis of a few hundred of the donors. In an earlier analysis of 500 to 650 of the donors, most TCR beta V segments appeared in productive rearrangements about 87% or about 30% of the time, broadly matching IMGT annotations. A group of highly shared sequence variants was considered likely to be a technical artifact of the sequencing pipeline. In a later analysis, the rate of TCR association differed among HLA loci, with DRB1 alleles having the most associated TCRs and HLA-C alleles having the fewest. A further reported finding was that TCR beta sequences accurately predicted the HLA-A and HLA-B alleles for most subjects in the first cohort.

To note about this clone: The specificity of this receptor is unknown. No base qualities exist here, and no much larger clone lies one base off it.

The cohort consisted of 600 to 700 healthy bone marrow donors. Cohort members were all nominally healthy when sampled, although unrecorded immune exposures were likely present. The donor tested CMV seronegative and was one of the 352 seronegative cohort members. Each donor provided a peripheral blood sample, and peripheral blood mononuclear cells were used for TCR beta sequencing. Genomic DNA extraction from the blood cell samples was performed with the Qiagen DNeasy Blood Extraction Kit. What was sequenced was PBMCs. The receptor was derived from a woman aged 18-29 years in good health and CMV-seronegative.

The DNA reads TGTGCCAGCAGCCAAGGACAGGGCCTAAGGCAGCCCCAGCATTTT. It translates as CASSQGQGLRQPQHF. The V gene is TRBV7-8 and the J gene is TRBJ1-5; the central 8 bases match TRBD1. V is cut back by 5 bases and J by 7 bases, with 10 bases in the junction unmatched. The germline V gene specifies SGHVS as CDR1 and FQNEAQ as CDR2. The CDR3 spans 15 residues, from the cysteine through the phenylalanine. Here the CDR3 DNA is all that survives: 45 bases in frame from base 1.